One T cell receptor (beta chain) is described in this entry. What it recognizes is unknown. Trimming at V came to 4 bases and at J to 2 bases, leaving 3 bases not matched to a gene. CDR3 length: 15 amino acids. From germline, CDR1 is MGHRA and CDR2 YSYEKL. This sample was taken from a study of cytomegalovirus exposure and HLA in healthy donors. About the study: Sequencing of some 190 million T cells in an earlier analysis found approximately 120 million unique TCR beta sequences.

Findings and caveats of the study: For presence/absence analyses, sequencing depth was assumed to be roughly uniform across donors. According to the study, around 180 TCR beta chains were cytomegalovirus-associated.

The PCR had 60 Vbeta and 13 Jbeta primers. Using immunoSEQ multiplex PCR, the repertoire was profiled, and TCRdb retains in-frame clones only, with some absent. The sample contains over 200,000 clones, about 83% of which appear only once. This TCR was sampled from a human donor in good health. This chain links TRBV4-1 with TRBJ2-7; 12 bases are a match to TRBD2. Sequencing was carried out using PBMCs. In DNA, the CDR3 is TGCGCCAGCAGCCCGGGACTAGCGGGCGCCTACGAGCAGTACTTC. Encoded protein: CASSPGLAGAYEQYF.